Detailed here is one TCR beta chain. Its target is unknown. The data were taken from a study of blood T cells in healthy people across ages. Study-level background: Per two T cells, template switching captured roughly one barcoded beta molecule.

General study findings and limits: In long-lived donors, naive CD4+ cell counts and diversity exceeded those of aged donors.

Isolation per sample recovered at least 6 million PBMCs. The second PCR ran roughly 6 to 12 cycles with a sample-barcoded 5' primer and J-beta primers. Using its own MiXCR run on the 5' RACE reads, TCRdb lists one record per CDR3 protein. Of some 1,800,000 distinct CDR3 sequences listed, approximately 39% are singletons. The sequenced sample consisted of blood. The clonotype was recovered from a human donor in good health.

The CDR3 DNA reads TGTGCCACCGGGACAGGGGTCAATGAGCAGTTCTTC. Its translation: CATGTGVNEQFF. V and J are TRBV13 and TRBJ2-1; 10 bases are a match to TRBD1. Germline lookup yields CDR1 PRHDT and CDR2 FYEKMQ (reference sequence). Trimming took 10 bases from V and 6 from J; bases not matched to a gene: 3. This CDR3 region has 12 residues.